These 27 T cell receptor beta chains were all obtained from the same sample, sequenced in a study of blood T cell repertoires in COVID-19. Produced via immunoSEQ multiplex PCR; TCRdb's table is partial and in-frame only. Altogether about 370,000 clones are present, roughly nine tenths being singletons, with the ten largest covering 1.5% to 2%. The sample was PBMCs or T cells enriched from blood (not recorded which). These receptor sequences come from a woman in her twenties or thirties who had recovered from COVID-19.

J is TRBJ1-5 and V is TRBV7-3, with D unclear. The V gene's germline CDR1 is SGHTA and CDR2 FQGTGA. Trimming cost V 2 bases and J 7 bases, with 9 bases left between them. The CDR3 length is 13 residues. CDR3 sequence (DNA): TGTGCCAGCAGCTTATCTCCGGGACAGCCCCAGCATTTT. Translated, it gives CASSLSPGQPQHF.

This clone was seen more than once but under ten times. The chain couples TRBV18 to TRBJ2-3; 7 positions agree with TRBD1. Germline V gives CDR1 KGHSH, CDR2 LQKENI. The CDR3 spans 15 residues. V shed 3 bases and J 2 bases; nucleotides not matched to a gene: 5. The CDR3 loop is CASSPGTDNTDTQYF. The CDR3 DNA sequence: TGTGCCAGCTCACCCGGGACAGACAACACAGATACGCAGTATTTT.

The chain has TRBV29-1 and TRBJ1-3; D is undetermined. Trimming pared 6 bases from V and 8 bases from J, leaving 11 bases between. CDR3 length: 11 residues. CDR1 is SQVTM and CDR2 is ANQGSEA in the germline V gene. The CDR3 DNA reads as TGCAGCGTCCGTGACGCGGACACCATATATTTT. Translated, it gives CSVRDADTIYF.

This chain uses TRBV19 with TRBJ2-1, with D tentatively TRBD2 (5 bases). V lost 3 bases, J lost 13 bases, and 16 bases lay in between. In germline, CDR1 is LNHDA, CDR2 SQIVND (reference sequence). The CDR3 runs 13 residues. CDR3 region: CASSMLGSVEQFF. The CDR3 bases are TGTGCCAGTAGTATGTTGGGTAGCGTGGAACAGTTCTTC.

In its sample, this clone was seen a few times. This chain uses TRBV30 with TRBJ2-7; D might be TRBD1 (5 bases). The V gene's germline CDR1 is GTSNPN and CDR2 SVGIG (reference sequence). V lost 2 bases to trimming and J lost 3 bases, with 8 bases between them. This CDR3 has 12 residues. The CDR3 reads CAWSTRGYEQYF. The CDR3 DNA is TGTGCCTGGAGTACAAGGGGCTACGAGCAGTACTTC.

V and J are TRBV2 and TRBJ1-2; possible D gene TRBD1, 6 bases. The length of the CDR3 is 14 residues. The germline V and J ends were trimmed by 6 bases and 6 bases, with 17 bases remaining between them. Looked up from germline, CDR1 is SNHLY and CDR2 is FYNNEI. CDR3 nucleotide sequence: TGTGCCAGCAGCCCTAGGACAGATTCGGATGGCTACACCTTC. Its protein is CASSPRTDSDGYTF.

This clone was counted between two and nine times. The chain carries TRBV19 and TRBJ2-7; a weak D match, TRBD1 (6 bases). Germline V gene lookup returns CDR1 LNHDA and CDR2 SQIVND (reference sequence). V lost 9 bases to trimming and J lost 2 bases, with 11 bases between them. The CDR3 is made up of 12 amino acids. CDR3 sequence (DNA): TGTGCCAGCCGGGACACTCCCTACGAGCAGTACTTC. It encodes CASRDTPYEQYF.

CDR3 in amino acids: CASSLAPGGQETQYF. The CDR3 DNA reads TGCGCCAGCAGCTTGGCCCCGGGGGGGCAAGAGACCCAGTACTTC. V usage is TRBV5-1 and J usage is TRBJ2-5; TRBD2 agrees at 8 bases. The J segment lost 2 bases and the V segment lost 0 bases, leaving 3 bases of the junction unmatched. The germline gives CDR1 SGHRS, CDR2 YFSETQ. This CDR3 has 15 amino acids.

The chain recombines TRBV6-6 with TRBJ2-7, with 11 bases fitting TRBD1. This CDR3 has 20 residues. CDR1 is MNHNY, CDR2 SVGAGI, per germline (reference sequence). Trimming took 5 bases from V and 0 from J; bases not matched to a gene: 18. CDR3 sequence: CASSPNPGQGGSAGSYEQYF. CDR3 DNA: TGTGCCAGCAGTCCCAACCCGGGACAGGGGGGATCGGCCGGCTCCTACGAGCAGTACTTC.

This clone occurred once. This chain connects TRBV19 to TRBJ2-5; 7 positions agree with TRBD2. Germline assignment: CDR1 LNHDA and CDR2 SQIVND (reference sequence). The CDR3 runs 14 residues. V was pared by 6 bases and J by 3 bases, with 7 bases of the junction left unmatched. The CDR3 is CASRRSGGKETQYF. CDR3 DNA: TGTGCCAGTAGGAGGTCGGGGGGAAAAGAGACCCAGTACTTC.

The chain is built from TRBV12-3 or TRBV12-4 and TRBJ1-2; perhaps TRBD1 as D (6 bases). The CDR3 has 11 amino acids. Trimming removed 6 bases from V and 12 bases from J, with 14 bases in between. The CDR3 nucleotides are TGTGCCAGCAGACTCCCCAGGGGTCACACCTTC. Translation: CASRLPRGHTF.

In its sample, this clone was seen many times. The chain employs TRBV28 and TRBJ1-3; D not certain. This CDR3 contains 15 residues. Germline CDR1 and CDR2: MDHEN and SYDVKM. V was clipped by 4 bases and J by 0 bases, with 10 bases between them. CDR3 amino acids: CASSSSQFSGNTIYF. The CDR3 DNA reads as TGTGCCAGCAGTTCCTCACAATTCTCTGGAAACACCATATATTTT.

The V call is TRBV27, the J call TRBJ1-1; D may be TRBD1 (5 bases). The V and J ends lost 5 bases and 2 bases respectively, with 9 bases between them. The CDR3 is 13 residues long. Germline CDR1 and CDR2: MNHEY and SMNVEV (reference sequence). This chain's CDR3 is CASSPTGNTEAFF. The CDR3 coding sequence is TGTGCCAGCAGTCCCACAGGTAACACTGAAGCTTTCTTT.

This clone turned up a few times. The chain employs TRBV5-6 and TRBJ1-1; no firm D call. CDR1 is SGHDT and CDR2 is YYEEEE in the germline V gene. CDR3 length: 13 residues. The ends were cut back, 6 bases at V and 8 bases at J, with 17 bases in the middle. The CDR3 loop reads CASTPSGGREAFF. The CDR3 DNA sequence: TGTGCCAGCACCCCCAGTGGAGGGCGCGAAGCTTTCTTT.

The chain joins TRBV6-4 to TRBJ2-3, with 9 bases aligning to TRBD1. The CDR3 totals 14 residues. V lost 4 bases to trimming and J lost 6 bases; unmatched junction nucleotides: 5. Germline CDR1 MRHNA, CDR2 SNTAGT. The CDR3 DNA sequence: TGTGCCAGCAGTGCGGGACAGGGAACCGATACGCAGTATTTT. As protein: CASSAGQGTDTQYF.

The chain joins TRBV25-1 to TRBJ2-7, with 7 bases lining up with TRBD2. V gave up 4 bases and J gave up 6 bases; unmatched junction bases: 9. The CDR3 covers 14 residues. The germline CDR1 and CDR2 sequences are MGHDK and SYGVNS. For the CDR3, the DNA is TGTGCCAGCAGTGGTAGCGGGTTGTTTGGCGAGCAGTACTTC. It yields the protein CASSGSGLFGEQYF.

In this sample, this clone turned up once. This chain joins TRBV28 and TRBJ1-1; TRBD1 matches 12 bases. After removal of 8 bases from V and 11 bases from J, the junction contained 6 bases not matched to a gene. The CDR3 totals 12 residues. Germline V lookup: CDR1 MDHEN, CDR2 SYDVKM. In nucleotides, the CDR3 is TGTGCCAGCGGGACAGGGGGCTTGTCGGCTTTCTTT. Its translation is CASGTGGLSAFF.

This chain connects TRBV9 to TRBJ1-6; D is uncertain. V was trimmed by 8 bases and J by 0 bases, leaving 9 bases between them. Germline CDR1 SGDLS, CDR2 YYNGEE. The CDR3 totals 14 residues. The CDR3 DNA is TGTGCCAGTTCCTCGAGCTCCTATAATTCACCCCTCCACTTT. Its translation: CASSSSSYNSPLHF.

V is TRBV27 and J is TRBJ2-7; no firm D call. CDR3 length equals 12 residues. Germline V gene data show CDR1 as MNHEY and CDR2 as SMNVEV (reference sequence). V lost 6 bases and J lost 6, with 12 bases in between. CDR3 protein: CASRNPHGEQYF. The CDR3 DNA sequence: TGTGCCAGCAGAAACCCCCACGGCGAGCAGTACTTC.

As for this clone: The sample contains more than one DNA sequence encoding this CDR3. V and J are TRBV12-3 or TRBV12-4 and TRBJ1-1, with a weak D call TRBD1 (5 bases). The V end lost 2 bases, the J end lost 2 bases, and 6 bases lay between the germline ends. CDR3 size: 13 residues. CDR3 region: CASSLRGNTEAFF. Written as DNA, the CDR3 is TGTGCCAGCAGTTTAAGGGGTAACACTGAAGCTTTCTTT.

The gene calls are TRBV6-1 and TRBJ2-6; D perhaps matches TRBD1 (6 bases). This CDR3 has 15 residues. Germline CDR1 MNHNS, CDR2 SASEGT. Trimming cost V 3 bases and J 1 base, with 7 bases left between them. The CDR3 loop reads CASSEGASGANVLTF. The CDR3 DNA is TGTGCCAGCAGTGAGGGGGCTTCTGGGGCCAACGTCCTGACTTTC.

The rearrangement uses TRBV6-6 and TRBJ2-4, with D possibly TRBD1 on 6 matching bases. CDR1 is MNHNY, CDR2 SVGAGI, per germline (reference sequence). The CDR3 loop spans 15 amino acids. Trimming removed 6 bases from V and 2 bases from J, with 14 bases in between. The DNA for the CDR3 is TGTGCCAGCAGACCCACCGACAGGTCCAAAAACATTCAGTACTTC. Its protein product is CASRPTDRSKNIQYF.

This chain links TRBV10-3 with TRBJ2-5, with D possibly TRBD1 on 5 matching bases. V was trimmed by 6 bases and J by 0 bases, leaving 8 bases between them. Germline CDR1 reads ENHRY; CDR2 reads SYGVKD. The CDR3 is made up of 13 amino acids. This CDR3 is CAISRQYQETQYF. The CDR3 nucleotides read TGTGCCATCAGCCGACAGTACCAAGAGACCCAGTACTTC.

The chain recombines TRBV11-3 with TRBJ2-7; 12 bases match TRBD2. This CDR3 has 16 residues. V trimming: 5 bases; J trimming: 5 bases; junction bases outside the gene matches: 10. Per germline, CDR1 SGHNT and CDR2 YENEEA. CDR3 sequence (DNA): TGTGCCAGCAGCCTGACTCTAGCGGGAGGGGACCACGAGCAGTACTTC. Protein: CASSLTLAGGDHEQYF. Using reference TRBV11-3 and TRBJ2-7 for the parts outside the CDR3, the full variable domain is EAGVVQSPRYKIIEKKQPVAFWCNPISGHNTLYWYLQNLGQGPELLIRYENEEAVDDSQLPKDRFSAERLKGVDSTLKIQPAELGDSAVYLCASSLTLAGGDHEQYFGPGTRLTVT.

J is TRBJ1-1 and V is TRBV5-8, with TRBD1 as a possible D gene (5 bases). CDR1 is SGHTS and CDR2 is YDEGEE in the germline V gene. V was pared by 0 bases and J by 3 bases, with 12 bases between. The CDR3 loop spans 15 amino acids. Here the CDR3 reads CASSLVQGRYTEAFF. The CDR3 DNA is TGTGCCAGCAGCTTGGTCCAGGGTAGGTACACTGAAGCTTTCTTT.

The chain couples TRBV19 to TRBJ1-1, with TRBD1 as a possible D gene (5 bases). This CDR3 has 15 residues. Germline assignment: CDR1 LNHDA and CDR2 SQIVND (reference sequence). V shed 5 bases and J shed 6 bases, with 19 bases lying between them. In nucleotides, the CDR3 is TGTGCCAGTAGTGCCAGGGTAGCTATTCGGTCTGAAGCTTTCTTT. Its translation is CASSARVAIRSEAFF.

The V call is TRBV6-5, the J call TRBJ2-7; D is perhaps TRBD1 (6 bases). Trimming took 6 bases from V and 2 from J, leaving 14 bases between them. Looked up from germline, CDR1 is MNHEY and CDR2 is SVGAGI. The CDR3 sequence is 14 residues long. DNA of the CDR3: TGTGCCAGCAGCTTGGTGGGACAAGCCTACGAGCAGTACTTC. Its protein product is CASSLVGQAYEQYF.